The clone carrying this T cell receptor (beta chain) was seen only a few times. The antigen is unknown. The data stem from a study of T-cell memory formation after mild COVID-19. Study outcomes and limitations: CD4+ contracting clones were mainly CM and EM; CD8+ ones, EMRA.

The CDR3 consists of 16 residues. V lost 0 bases, J lost 0 bases, and 9 bases lay in between. Germline lookup yields CDR1 SGHDT and CDR2 YYEEEE. Constant-segment primers and 5'RACE yielded cDNA libraries for TCR alpha and TCR beta, each carrying sample barcodes and UMIs. TCRdb re-called the 5' RACE reads through MiXCR, storing one row per CDR3 protein. The sample consists of a few hundred thousand distinct CDR3 sequences, 28% of them appearing once. Sample: PBMCs or a T cell subset sorted from them (not recorded which). The chain recombines TRBV5-6 with TRBJ2-2; D call uncertain. This receptor was identified in an adult woman who had mild COVID-19 (a few samples of this study predate the infection). Cell type and time point are not known. The CDR3 loop is CASSLEGRTNTGELFF. CDR3 bases: TGTGCCAGCAGCTTGGAGGGCAGAACGAACACCGGGGAGCTGTTTTTT. Drawing the rest from reference TRBV5-6 and TRBJ2-2, the complete variable domain is DAGVTQSPTHLIKTRGQQVTLRCSPKSGHDTVSWYQQALGQGPQFIFQYYEEEERQRGNFPDRFSGHQFPNYSSELNVNALLLGDSALYLCASSLEGRTNTGELFFGEGSRLTVL.